Below are 27 T cell receptor beta chains sequenced from a single sample in a study of T cells expressing NK-cell markers. TCRdb reworked the 5' RACE reads into one entry per CDR3 protein, no DNA. The sample spans 550,000 to 600,000 distinct CDR3 sequences; the ten largest clones claim 3% to 4.5%. The source material was blood T cells: a sorted CD56 or NKG2C T cell subset, CD4+ or CD8+ T cells, or bulk PBMC T cells (not recorded which). Every receptor here comes from a young man in good health.

V and J are TRBV24-1 and TRBJ2-3; absent DNA, TCRdb's TRBD2 call cannot be checked. There are 13 residues in the CDR3. CDR1 and CDR2 (germline): KGHDR, SFDVKD. CDR3 sequence: CATGPRLTDTQYF.

The J gene is TRBJ2-2, the V gene TRBV4-2; TCRdb designates TRBD2, a call that cannot be tested without DNA. The length of the CDR3 is 17 residues. The germline CDR1 and CDR2 sequences are LGHNA and YNFKEQ. CDR3: CASSQTRLAGGDGELFF.

The CDR3 sequence: CSAAPVGAGGISSYEQYF. The gene calls are TRBV20-1 and TRBJ2-7; TCRdb lists TRBD2, though no DNA is available to test this call. Germline values: CDR1 DFQATT, CDR2 SNEGSKA (reference sequence). The length of the CDR3 is 18 residues.

The V and J genes are TRBV7-7 and TRBJ2-6; there is no DNA to check the TCRdb D call of TRBD1. CDR1 is SSHAT, CDR2 FNYEAQ, per germline (reference sequence). This CDR3 comprises 19 residues. CDR3 residues: CASSLALGQGTPGANVLTF. The full variable domain, in which reference TRBV7-7 and TRBJ2-6 provide the parts outside the CDR3, is GAGVSQSPRYKVTKRGQDVTLRCDPISSHATLYWYQQALGQGPEFLTYFNYEAQPDKSGLPSDRFSAERPEGSISTLTIQRTEQRDSAMYRCASSLALGQGTPGANVLTFGAGSRLTVL.

The chain carries TRBV7-8 and TRBJ1-1. This CDR3 contains 15 residues. Germline-derived CDR1 and CDR2 are SGHVS and FQNEAQ. The CDR3: CASSLLGGSLTEAFF. The whole variable domain, filled in from reference TRBV7-8 and TRBJ1-1, reads GAGVSQSPRYKVAKRGQDVALRCDPISGHVSLFWYQQALGQGPEFLTYFQNEAQLDKSGLPSDRFFAERPEGSVSTLKIQRTQQEDSAVYLCASSLLGGSLTEAFFGQGTRLTVV.

The chain has TRBV20-1 and TRBJ1-5; the D gene TCRdb calls, TRBD1, cannot be checked with no DNA. Germline CDR1 reads DFQATT; CDR2 reads SNEGSKA (reference sequence). This CDR3 region has 15 residues. CDR3 amino acids: CSAKIRGTSNQPQHF.

The chain carries TRBV12-3 or TRBV12-4 and TRBJ2-7; TCRdb calls TRBD1, which cannot be checked without DNA. This CDR3 region has 14 residues. This CDR3 is CASSFGGGTYEQYF.

This chain joins TRBV29-1 and TRBJ2-6. Germline CDR1 reads SQVTM; CDR2 reads ANQGSEA. The CDR3 contains 14 residues. CDR3 in amino acids: CSATDGSGANVLTF.

This chain links TRBV6-2 or TRBV6-3 with TRBJ2-7; TCRdb's D call, TRBD1, is unchecked because there is no DNA. Germline CDR1 and CDR2: MNHEY and SVGEGT. The CDR3 is 13 amino acids. CDR3 amino acids: CASSSRDNYEQYF.

The genes are TRBV18 and TRBJ1-1; the D call of TRBD1 rests on TCRdb alone, since no DNA is present to check it. Per germline, CDR1 KGHSH and CDR2 LQKENI. The CDR3 is 14 amino acids. Here the CDR3 reads CASSPPGTWTEAFF.

The rearrangement uses TRBV29-1 and TRBJ2-7; the D call from TCRdb, TRBD2, cannot be confirmed without DNA. The germline CDR1 and CDR2 sequences are SQVTM and ANQGSEA. This CDR3 is 15 amino acids long. CDR3 sequence reads: CSVPLGDGSPYEQYF.

The chain has TRBV7-6 and TRBJ2-2. Per germline, CDR1 SGHVS and CDR2 FNYEAQ. CDR3 length: 15 residues. This chain's CDR3 is CASSPPTNGPGELFF.

The V and J genes are TRBV3-1 and TRBJ2-6. Germline V gene data show CDR1 as LGHDT and CDR2 as YNNKEL (reference sequence). The CDR3 has 13 residues. The chain's CDR3 is CASSPQGANVLTF.

The rearrangement joins TRBV6-5 to TRBJ1-5. Germline V gene lookup returns CDR1 MNHEY and CDR2 SVGAGI. The CDR3 spans 15 residues. This CDR3 is CASSYGTHPNQPQHF.

This chain joins TRBV28 and TRBJ1-2; TCRdb gives TRBD1 as the D gene, but with no DNA this cannot be confirmed. The CDR3 totals 18 residues. Germline V gene lookup returns CDR1 MDHEN and CDR2 SYDVKM. The CDR3 loop is CASSQGLDRGLANYGYTF.

The chain uses TRBV7-8 and TRBJ2-1. This CDR3 has 13 residues. The germline V gene encodes CDR1 SGHVS and CDR2 FQNEAQ. The CDR3 here is CASSLGTVGEQFF.

The V and J genes are TRBV20-1 and TRBJ2-1; TCRdb's D gene call, TRBD1, goes unchecked for lack of DNA. Germline V lookup: CDR1 DFQATT, CDR2 SNEGSKA (reference sequence). This CDR3 has 15 residues. CDR3 in amino acids: CSARVARGLENEQFF.

V and J are TRBV12-3 or TRBV12-4 and TRBJ1-4; the D gene TCRdb calls, TRBD1, cannot be checked with no DNA. This CDR3 contains 16 residues. The CDR3 loop reads CASSQPPGRKNEKLFF.

V usage is TRBV30 and J usage is TRBJ2-4; TCRdb lists TRBD2, though no DNA is available to test this call. CDR3 size: 18 residues. Germline CDR1 and CDR2: GTSNPN and SVGIG (reference sequence). The CDR3 reads CAWSARRTSGRFKNIQYF.

The CDR3 reads CSVGATAGDTQYF. J is TRBJ2-3 and V is TRBV29-1; TCRdb designates TRBD2, a call that cannot be tested without DNA. This CDR3 spans 13 amino acids. The germline gives CDR1 SQVTM, CDR2 ANQGSEA.

The chain is built from TRBV15 and TRBJ2-1; no DNA is available, so the TRBD1 call from TCRdb remains unchecked. Germline V CDR1 and CDR2: LNHNV, YYDKDF (reference sequence). The CDR3 consists of 14 residues. CDR3 loop: CATQDRARLNEQFF.

V usage is TRBV7-9 and J usage is TRBJ2-4; absent DNA, TCRdb's TRBD1 call cannot be checked. The CDR3 is 16 residues long. Germline CDR1 reads SEHNR; CDR2 reads FQNEAQ (reference sequence). CDR3 region: CASSWGTVTAKNIQYF.

V usage is TRBV12-3 or TRBV12-4 and J usage is TRBJ2-3; no DNA is available, so the TRBD1 call from TCRdb remains unchecked. The CDR3 extends over 14 amino acids. The CDR3 sequence: CASRLRGLGDTQYF.

The gene calls are TRBV27 and TRBJ2-7; TCRdb reports TRBD1, a call that lacks DNA to check it against. The CDR3 covers 14 residues. Per germline, CDR1 MNHEY and CDR2 SMNVEV (reference sequence). CDR3 sequence reads: CASSFAQGAYEQYF.

The rearrangement joins TRBV7-2 to TRBJ2-7; absent DNA, TCRdb's TRBD1 call cannot be checked. CDR1 SGHTA and CDR2 FQGNSA come from the germline V gene. There are 16 residues in the CDR3. The CDR3 sequence: CASSLDVGQGSYEQYF.

The rearrangement links TRBV18 to TRBJ2-7; TCRdb outputs TRBD1, but without DNA this stays unchecked. The CDR3 runs 14 residues. Germline CDR1 reads KGHSH; CDR2 reads LQKENI. CDR3 residues: CASSVQGRNDEQYF.

The chain recombines TRBV5-5 with TRBJ1-2; there is no DNA to check the TCRdb D call of TRBD1. Germline values: CDR1 SGHKS, CDR2 YYEKEE (reference sequence). The CDR3 is made up of 14 amino acids. The CDR3 spells CATSYRPRGYGYTF.